This note documents a single TCR beta chain sequence. In the original workflow: Researchers report that nucleated cell counts were estimated from reference gene primer amplification. Assay used: immunoSEQ multiplex PCR; TCRdb lists only in-frame clones, some missing. The DNA gave D and trimming, while V, J and clone size come from that table. Here the sample spans 90,000 to 100,000 clones, more than 65% being singletons. The data were obtained in a study of blood T cell repertoires in COVID-19. The wider study: Sources were T cells, B-cell-depleted T cells, or PBMCs; the material itself was cDNA or gDNA.

The V and J ends lost 1 base and 7 bases respectively, with 15 bases between them. CDR3 length: 16 amino acids. Germline loops: CDR1 SGHNT, CDR2 YYREEE (reference sequence). The sample comprised peripheral blood. The clonotype was recovered from a man aged 55 to 70 with acute or convalescent COVID-19. V usage is TRBV5-4 and J usage is TRBJ1-6; a weak D match, TRBD1 (6 bases). In nucleotides, the CDR3 is TGTGCCAGCAGCTTGTATCGTCCCACAGGGAATTCACCCCTCCACTTT. Protein product: CASSLYRPTGNSPLHF.